This TCR beta chain appears in the sequencing data of a study of memory CD4+ T cells and cytomegalovirus serostatus. Study findings and constraints: Of 164 reported CMV TCRbeta sequences, around 63 were found in memory CD4+ repertoires. Median bootstrapped AUC for CMV status was about 0.94 originally, approximately 0.93 US-trained.

With regard to this clone: The antigen remains unidentified.

CDR1 and CDR2 from the germline V gene are MDHEN and SYDVKM. Trimming took 5 bases from V and 5 from J, leaving 10 bases between them. The CDR3 runs to 12 residues. Produced via immunoSEQ multiplex PCR; TCRdb's table is partial and in-frame only. Among some 59,000 clones listed, 82% were seen once. The sort gate was single viable CD3+CD4+CD8-CD45RO+ cells for memory CD4+ T cells. Donors' CMV status reflects serum IgG against pp150, pp28, p38, p52. V and J are TRBV28 and TRBJ2-7; D unclear. Sequenced: memory CD4+ T cells from blood. The sequence derives from an adult in good health and CMV-seronegative. The CDR3, as DNA: TGTGCCAGCAGTACTAAACGCCACGAGCAGTACTTC. Translation: CASSTKRHEQYF.